This T cell receptor beta chain derives from a study of cytomegalovirus exposure and HLA in healthy donors. The study's findings and limits: In vitro assays verified that three CMV-associated chains recognized CMV antigens specifically.

In the case of this clone: As yet, its antigen is unknown.

The germline CDR1 and CDR2 sequences are LNHNV and YYDKDF (reference sequence). The CDR3 is 14 amino acids. The V gene lost 0 bases and the J gene lost 2 bases, with 7 bases spanning the gap. As for the donors, each was a healthy bone marrow donor. The study ran its PCR with 60 Vbeta and 13 Jbeta primers. Only in-frame clones appear in the TCRdb table, and some are missing; sequencing was by immunoSEQ multiplex PCR. Here the sample spans some 120,000 clones, 75% to 90% being singletons. The gene calls are TRBV15 and TRBJ2-5; D gene unclear. The specimen was PBMCs. This TCR was recovered from a woman in her 30s in good health and CMV-seropositive. The chain's CDR3 is CATSRDLSQETQYF. The CDR3 nucleotides are TGTGCCACCAGCAGAGATCTTAGTCAAGAGACCCAGTACTTC.